This T cell receptor (beta chain) was recorded in a study of identical twins. TCRdb independently ran MiXCR on the 5' RACE reads; one entry per CDR3 protein. The sample carries about 340,000 distinct CDR3 sequences, over 9% recorded once. Trimming pared 2 bases from V and 7 bases from J, leaving 18 bases between. The length of the CDR3 is 16 residues. CDR1 is LNHNV, CDR2 YYDKDF, per germline (reference sequence). This sample was also put to use in a study of yellow fever vaccine responses in identical twins.

The sample was CD8+ T cells sorted from blood. The chain recombines TRBV15 with TRBJ2-1; D is perhaps TRBD2 (6 bases). The sequence was collected from a woman between 18 and 29 years old in good health. The CDR3 spells CATSRTREGLENEQFF. CDR3 nucleotide sequence: TGTGCCACCAGCAGAACCCGCGAGGGACTGGAAAATGAGCAGTTCTTC.